The source of this T cell receptor (beta chain) is a study of T cell repertoires in cytomegalovirus infection. A single record per CDR3 protein comes from TCRdb applying MiXCR to the reads. The top ten clones hold approximately 24% of a sample with approximately 500,000 distinct CDR3 sequences, approximately 16% of them seen once. The germline gives CDR1 KGHDR, CDR2 SFDVKD. The CDR3 sequence is 14 residues long. Trimming removed 3 bases from V and 8 bases from J, with 15 bases in between. The source is a human donor in good health (CMV status not recorded). Some clones in this sample may be carry-over from other donors' samples. The V gene is TRBV24-1, the J gene TRBJ1-2; no clear D. The sample comprised CD8+ T cells from PBMCs. The CDR3 region is CATSDPRVTWGYTF. The CDR3, as DNA: TGTGCCACCAGTGATCCCCGGGTCACCTGGGGCTACACCTTC.